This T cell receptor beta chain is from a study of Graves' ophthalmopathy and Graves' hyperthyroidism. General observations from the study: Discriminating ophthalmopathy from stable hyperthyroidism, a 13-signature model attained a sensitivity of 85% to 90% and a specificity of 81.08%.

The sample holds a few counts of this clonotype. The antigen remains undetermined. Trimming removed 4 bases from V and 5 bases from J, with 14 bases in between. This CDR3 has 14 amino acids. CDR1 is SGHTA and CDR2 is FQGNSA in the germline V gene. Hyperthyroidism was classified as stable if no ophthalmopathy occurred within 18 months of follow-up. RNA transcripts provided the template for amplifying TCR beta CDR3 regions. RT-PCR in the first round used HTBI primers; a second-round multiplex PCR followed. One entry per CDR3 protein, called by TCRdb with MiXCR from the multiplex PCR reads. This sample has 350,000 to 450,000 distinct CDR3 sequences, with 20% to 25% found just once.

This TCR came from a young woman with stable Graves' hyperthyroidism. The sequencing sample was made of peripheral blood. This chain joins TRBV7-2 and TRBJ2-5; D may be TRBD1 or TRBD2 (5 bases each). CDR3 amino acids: CASSSGTSYETQYF. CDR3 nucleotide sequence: TGTGCCAGCAGCTCCGGGACCAGCTACGAGACCCAGTACTTC. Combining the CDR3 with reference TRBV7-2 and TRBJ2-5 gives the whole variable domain GAGVSQSPSNKVTEKGKDVELRCDPISGHTALYWYRQSLGQGLEFLIYFQGNSAPDKSGLPSDRFSAERTGGSVSTLTIQRTQQEDSAVYLCASSSGTSYETQYFGPGTRLLVL.